This passage covers 8 T cell receptor beta chains from one sample sequenced in a study of T cell responses to AZD1222 COVID-19 vaccine. Method: immunoSEQ multiplex PCR; TCRdb's copy keeps in-frame clones and lacks some. In the table there are 75,000 to 85,000 clones, 90% of which are singletons. Specimen: peripheral blood, collected 28 days after the second AZD1222 dose. These receptors were collected from an adult who received the AZD1222 COVID-19 vaccine.

The V gene is TRBV7-9, the J gene TRBJ1-1; no firm D call. CDR3 length: 13 residues. In germline, CDR1 is SEHNR, CDR2 FQNEAQ (reference sequence). V was pared by 5 bases and J by 2 bases, with 9 bases between. CDR3: CASSKGENTEAFF. The CDR3 region has the DNA TGTGCCAGCAGCAAAGGCGAAAACACTGAAGCTTTCTTT.

The chain combines TRBV19 with TRBJ1-5, with D tentatively TRBD1 (5 bases). V was shortened by 6 bases and J by 7 bases, with 10 bases between the two germline ends. CDR3 length: 12 amino acids. From germline, CDR1 is LNHDA and CDR2 SQIVND (reference sequence). The CDR3 here is CASRTERQPQHF. The CDR3 nucleotides are TGTGCCAGTAGGACAGAACGGCAGCCCCAGCATTTT. Full variable domain (rest looked up from reference TRBV19 and TRBJ1-5): DGGITQSPKYLFRKEGQNVTLSCEQNLNHDAMYWYRQDPGQGLRLIYYSQIVNDFQKGDIAEGYSVSREKKESFPLTVTSAQKNPTAFYLCASRTERQPQHFGDGTRLSIL.

This chain joins TRBV30 and TRBJ1-6; 7 bases line up with TRBD1. The CDR3 runs to 17 residues. V gave up 1 base and J gave up 6 bases; unmatched junction bases: 12. From germline, CDR1 is GTSNPN and CDR2 SVGIG (reference sequence). This chain's CDR3 is CAWSAQAEGARNSPLHF. CDR3 in DNA: TGTGCCTGGAGTGCACAGGCCGAGGGGGCTCGTAATTCACCCCTCCACTTT.

The gene calls are TRBV7-9 and TRBJ2-5; possible D gene TRBD2, 8 bases. Germline V gene data show CDR1 as SEHNR and CDR2 as FQNEAQ (reference sequence). Trimming stripped 5 bases from V and 4 bases from J, with 20 bases between. This CDR3 is 16 amino acids long. The CDR3 loop is CASSPREGAMVETQYF. The CDR3 nucleotides read TGTGCCAGCAGCCCTCGGGAGGGGGCGATGGTAGAGACCCAGTACTTC.

V gene TRBV7-6 combines with J gene TRBJ1-5; D gene uncertain. Germline assignment: CDR1 SGHVS and CDR2 FNYEAQ. Trimming removed 7 bases from V and 5 bases from J, with 21 bases in between. This CDR3 is 16 amino acids long. The CDR3 loop is CASIVGRNHRDQPQHF. CDR3 in DNA: TGTGCCAGCATCGTTGGACGCAATCATCGGGATCAGCCCCAGCATTTT.

J is TRBJ2-1 and V is TRBV4-2; 7 bases match TRBD1. The J segment lost 3 bases and the V segment lost 1 base, leaving 6 bases of the junction unmatched. The CDR3 length is 16 residues. Germline assignment: CDR1 LGHNA and CDR2 YNFKEQ. The CDR3 region is CASSQGNQGVYNEQFF. For the CDR3, the DNA is TGTGCCAGCAGCCAAGGGAATCAGGGGGTCTACAATGAGCAGTTCTTC.

CDR3 nucleotides: TGTGCCAGCAGCCTGGACGGAAATAGCAATCAGCCCCAGCATTTT. Protein sequence: CASSLDGNSNQPQHF. This sequence joins TRBV9 and TRBJ1-5; D is unresolved. The CDR3 is made up of 15 amino acids. Trimming removed 4 bases at V and 0 bases at J, with 11 bases between. Germline V gene sequence: CDR1 SGDLS, CDR2 YYNGEE.

J is TRBJ2-2 and V is TRBV7-2; D gene uncertain. The germline V gene has CDR1 SGHTA and CDR2 FQGNSA. The V end lost 1 base, the J end lost 2 bases, and 11 bases lay between the germline ends. The length of the CDR3 is 16 residues. The CDR3 DNA follows: TGTGCCAGCAGCTTAGTTGCACTACCCAACACCGGGGAGCTGTTTTTT. This gives the protein CASSLVALPNTGELFF.